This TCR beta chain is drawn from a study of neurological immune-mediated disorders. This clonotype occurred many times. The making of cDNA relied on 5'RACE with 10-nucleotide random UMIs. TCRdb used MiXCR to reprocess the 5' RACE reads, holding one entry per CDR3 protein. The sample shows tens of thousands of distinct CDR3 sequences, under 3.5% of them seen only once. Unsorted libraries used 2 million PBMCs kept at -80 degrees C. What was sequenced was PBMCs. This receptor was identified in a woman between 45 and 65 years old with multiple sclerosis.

The CDR3, as DNA: TGCGCCAGCAGCTTCGGAGGGTTTGGTAGCGGTACCTACGAGCAGTACTTC. Amino acid sequence: CASSFGGFGSGTYEQYF. V gene TRBV5-1 combines with J gene TRBJ2-7, with D perhaps TRBD2 (6 bases). Germline V gives CDR1 SGHRS, CDR2 YFSETQ. The V end lost 2 bases, the J end lost 2 bases, and 20 bases lay between the germline ends. This CDR3 contains 17 residues.